This TCR beta chain was retrieved from a study of control samples from healthy donors and cancer patients. CDR1 is LNHDA and CDR2 is SQIVND in the germline V gene (reference sequence). The CDR3 sequence is 16 residues long. Trimming took 5 bases from V and 0 from J, leaving 13 bases between them. The repertoire was sequenced with immunoSEQ multiplex PCR; TCRdb's copy has only in-frame clones and lacks some. The sample records 190,000 or so clones, roughly 91% being singletons. The rearrangement uses TRBV19 and TRBJ1-4; the D is unclear. The receptor was isolated from a man aged 18 to 35 in good health. Material for sequencing was blood. The CDR3 is CASSVILYATNEKLFF. The CDR3 DNA reads as TGTGCCAGTAGTGTAATACTGTATGCAACTAATGAAAAACTGTTTTTT.